These T cell receptor beta chains were read from a single sample in a study of shared clonotypes between healthy human individuals. Sequenced by immunoSEQ multiplex PCR; TCRdb stores in-frame clones only, minus some. The repertoire has about 510,000 clones, nearly 80% of them found once; the top ten carry roughly an eighth. Sequenced input: PBMCs. These receptors were obtained from a woman between 35 and 50 years old in good health. Some clones in this sample may be carry-over from other donors' samples. The CDR3 runs from the conserved cysteine through the conserved F or W. The D gene is left open where the match is weak. Size values are once, few and many counts, or a class for expanded clones, and some rows have none.

>14|few|TRBV11-1|-|TRBJ1-3
CASSSEFSGNTIYF
TGTGCCAGCAGCTCCGAATTCTCTGGAAACACCATATATTTT
>15|few|TRBV5-4|TRBD1|TRBJ1-4
CASSLGDRATEKLFF
TGTGCCAGCAGCTTGGGGGACAGGGCTACTGAAAAACTGTTTTTT
>14|-|TRBV2|-|TRBJ2-3
CASRSRTATDTQYF
TGTGCCAGCAGATCTAGGACAGCCACAGATACGCAGTATTTT
>14|-|TRBV11-2|-|TRBJ2-1
CASSLIPGYNEQFF
TGTGCCAGCAGCTTGATTCCGGGGTACAATGAGCAGTTCTTC
>15|-|TRBV9|-|TRBJ1-5
CASSVDPGGNQPQHF
TGTGCCAGCAGCGTGGATCCTGGGGGTAATCAGCCCCAGCATTTT
>15|-|TRBV5-6|TRBD2|TRBJ2-1
CASSLLSGSRDEQFF
TGTGCCAGCAGCCTTCTTAGCGGGAGCAGGGATGAGCAGTTCTTC
>16|-|TRBV14|-|TRBJ1-3
CASSQVSRLSGNTIYF
TGTGCCAGCAGCCAAGTTAGCAGGCTCTCTGGAAACACCATATATTTT
>14|-|TRBV19|TRBD1|TRBJ1-5
CASNNDRVFQPQHF
TGTGCCAGTAATAACGACAGGGTATTTCAGCCCCAGCATTTT
>12|-|TRBV5-8|-|TRBJ1-5
CASSLGDQPQHF
TGTGCCAGCAGCTTGGGGGATCAGCCCCAGCATTTT
>14|-|TRBV7-2|-|TRBJ2-1
CASSPSGGNNEQFF
TGTGCCAGCAGTCCCTCCGGGGGAAACAATGAGCAGTTCTTC
>16|-|TRBV6-6|-|TRBJ1-5
CASSYDGAPSNQPQHF
TGTGCCAGCAGTTATGATGGGGCGCCTTCCAATCAGCCCCAGCATTTT
>16|-|TRBV19|TRBD2|TRBJ2-6
CASSPSGSGGANVLTF
TGTGCCAGTAGTCCCAGCGGGAGCGGTGGGGCCAACGTCCTGACTTTC
>13|-|TRBV9|-|TRBJ1-1
CASSVLQSHEAFF
TGTGCCAGCAGCGTCTTACAGTCACATGAAGCTTTCTTT
>13|once|TRBV6-5|TRBD1|TRBJ1-5
CASSPDRNQPQHF
TGTGCCAGCAGTCCGGACAGGAATCAGCCCCAGCATTTT
>13|-|TRBV25-1|-|TRBJ2-7
CASSRDITYEQYF
TGTGCCAGCAGCCGGGACATAACCTACGAGCAGTACTTC
>16|-|TRBV13|TRBD1|TRBJ2-7
CASSPPRAGGRYEQYF
TGTGCCAGCAGCCCTCCCCGGGCAGGGGGAAGGTACGAGCAGTACTTC
>15|-|TRBV18|TRBD2|TRBJ2-1
CASSQLGTSGSEQFF
TGTGCCAGCTCACAACTTGGGACTAGCGGGAGTGAGCAGTTCTTC
>16|many|TRBV6-4|TRBD1|TRBJ2-2
CASSSSGQGNTGELFF
TGTGCCAGCAGTTCGTCTGGACAGGGGAACACCGGGGAGCTGTTTTTT
>15|-|TRBV14|TRBD2|TRBJ2-7
CASSKGLAGEYEQYF
TGTGCCAGCAGCAAGGGACTAGCGGGAGAATACGAGCAGTACTTC
>17|few|TRBV7-2|-|TRBJ2-2
CASSLMSGGHGTGELFF
TGTGCCAGCAGCTTGATGTCCGGGGGTCATGGCACCGGGGAGCTGTTTTTT
>14|-|TRBV5-6|TRBD1|TRBJ1-1
CASSLGQGSTEAFF
TGTGCCAGCAGCTTGGGACAGGGAAGCACTGAAGCTTTCTTT
>13|-|TRBV27|-|TRBJ2-2
CASSNHRTGELFF
TGTGCCAGCAGTAACCACAGGACCGGGGAGCTGTTTTTT
>15|-|TRBV6-5|-|TRBJ1-2
CASSVADGHQYGYTF
TGTGCCAGCAGCGTAGCGGACGGACATCAATATGGCTACACCTTC
>14|-|TRBV5-4|-|TRBJ2-7
CASSFDRSSYEQYF
TGTGCCAGCAGCTTTGACAGGAGCTCCTACGAGCAGTACTTC
>14|-|TRBV2|-|TRBJ2-7
CASSPQDGAYEQYF
TGTGCCAGCAGTCCCCAGGACGGGGCCTACGAGCAGTACTTC
>13|-|TRBV10-1|-|TRBJ2-1
CASSESLENEQFF
TGCGCCAGCAGTGAGTCGTTAGAGAATGAGCAGTTCTTC
>15|-|TRBV7-2|-|TRBJ2-1
CASSRTGLPYNEQFF
TGTGCCAGCAGCCGGACGGGACTTCCCTACAATGAGCAGTTCTTC
>15|-|TRBV4-1|TRBD1|TRBJ1-1
CASSQVGQGLAEAFF
TGCGCCAGCAGCCAAGTGGGACAGGGGCTCGCTGAAGCTTTCTTT
>15|-|TRBV6-6|TRBD1|TRBJ1-4
CASSYAVTGAEKLFF
TGTGCCAGCAGTTACGCTGTGACAGGGGCTGAAAAACTGTTTTTT
>15|-|TRBV6-1|-|TRBJ2-5
CASSEAAQGPGTQYF
TGTGCCAGCAGTGAAGCGGCGCAGGGCCCTGGGACCCAGTACTTC
>16|-|TRBV2|-|TRBJ1-6
CASTSTDSRGYSPLHF
TGTGCCAGCACCTCGACCGATTCACGCGGATATTCACCCCTCCACTTT
>21|-|TRBV6-4|TRBD2|TRBJ2-7
CASSDRTGVPGLAGGRVEQYF
TGTGCCAGCAGTGACCGGACAGGAGTTCCGGGACTAGCGGGAGGGCGGGTCGAGCAGTACTTC
>15|once|TRBV10-3|TRBD1|TRBJ1-5
CAISSDRGGNQPQHF
TGTGCCATCAGTTCCGACAGGGGAGGGAATCAGCCCCAGCATTTT
>17|-|TRBV21-1|-|TRBJ1-1
CASSNLRQGADDTEAFF
TGTGCCAGCAGCAATCTCCGACAGGGGGCGGATGACACTGAAGCTTTCTTT
>10|-|TRBV28|-|TRBJ1-5
CASGNQPQHF
TGTGCCAGCGGTAATCAGCCCCAGCATTTT
>15|few|TRBV30|TRBD1|TRBJ1-5
CAWSVDRASNQPQHF
TGTGCCTGGAGTGTAGACAGGGCGAGCAATCAGCCCCAGCATTTT
>15|few|TRBV10-3|-|TRBJ2-1
CAISETGTGYNEQFF
TGTGCCATCAGTGAAACCGGGACTGGATACAATGAGCAGTTCTTC
>15|-|TRBV19|-|TRBJ2-5
CASRDLQGPRETQYF
TGTGCCAGTCGGGACCTACAGGGCCCCCGTGAGACCCAGTACTTC
>12|-|TRBV2|TRBD1|TRBJ2-7
CASSADRGEQYF
TGTGCCAGCAGCGCGGACAGGGGCGAGCAGTACTTC
>17|-|TRBV11-2|-|TRBJ2-6
CASSSPGQQSRANVLTF
TGTGCCAGCAGCTCACCGGGGCAACAAAGTCGGGCCAACGTCCTGACTTTC
>13|-|TRBV7-8|-|TRBJ2-6
CASRPTGANVLTF
TGTGCCAGCAGACCCACTGGGGCCAACGTCCTGACTTTC